This T cell receptor beta chain was found in a study of beta chain features in type 1 diabetes. Reverse transcription of all isolated RNA meant that expressed TCRB transcripts were sequenced. Repertoires were generated with immunoSEQ multiplex PCR, while TCRdb's copy carries only in-frame clones and drops some. This table has about 660,000 clones, over 13% appearing once. CD45RO/CCR7/CD25/CD127/CD95/CD27 sorting isolated CD4+ naive, central memory, regulatory and stem cell-like memory cells. Findings of the study overall: Individuals with type 1 diabetes displayed fewer insertions and more deletions at VDJ junctions. In every one of the four CD4+ subsets, TCRB CDR3s were moderately but significantly shorter in Type 1 diabetes patients.

This CDR3 comprises 16 residues. Germline-derived CDR1 and CDR2 are GTSNPN and SVGIG (reference sequence). V lost 5 bases and J 2 bases, leaving 20 bases between the germline ends. This clone was recorded a few times. Its antigen is unidentified. This sequence originates from a man between 18 and 29 years old with type 1 diabetes. Sequences were obtained from naive CD4+ T cells from blood. The gene calls are TRBV30 and TRBJ2-3, with D tentatively TRBD1 (6 bases). CDR3 amino acids: CAWWAGTPIFTDTQYF. CDR3 nucleotides: TGTGCCTGGTGGGCCGGGACACCTATTTTCACAGATACGCAGTATTTT.